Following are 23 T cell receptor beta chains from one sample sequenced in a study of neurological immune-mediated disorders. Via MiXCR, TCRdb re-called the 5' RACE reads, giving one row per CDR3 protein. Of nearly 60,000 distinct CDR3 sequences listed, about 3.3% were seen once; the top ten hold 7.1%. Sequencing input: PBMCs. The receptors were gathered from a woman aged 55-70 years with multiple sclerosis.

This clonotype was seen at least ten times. This CDR3 reads CSARDKIYEQYF. In DNA, the CDR3 is TGCAGTGCTAGGGACAAGATCTACGAGCAGTACTTC. The V and J genes are TRBV20-1 and TRBJ2-7; D is possibly TRBD1 (5 bases). The CDR3 consists of 12 residues. The germline V and J ends were trimmed by 3 bases and 3 bases, with 9 bases remaining between them. CDR1 DFQATT and CDR2 SNEGSKA come from the germline V gene (reference sequence).

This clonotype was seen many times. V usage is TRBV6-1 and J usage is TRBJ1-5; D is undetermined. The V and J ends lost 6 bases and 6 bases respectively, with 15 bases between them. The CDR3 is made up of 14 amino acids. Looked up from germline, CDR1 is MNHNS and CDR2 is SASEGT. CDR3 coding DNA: TGTGCCAGCAGGGGATTCCAGTTCAGTCAGCCCCAGCATTTT. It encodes CASRGFQFSQPQHF.

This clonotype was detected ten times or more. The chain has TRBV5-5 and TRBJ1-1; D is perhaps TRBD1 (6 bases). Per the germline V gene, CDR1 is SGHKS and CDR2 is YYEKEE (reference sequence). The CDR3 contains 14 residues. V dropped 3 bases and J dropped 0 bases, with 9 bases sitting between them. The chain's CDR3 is CASSSTGLNTEAFF. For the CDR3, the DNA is TGTGCCAGCAGCTCCACAGGGTTGAACACTGAAGCTTTCTTT.

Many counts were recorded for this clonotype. CDR3: CASSARRSSYNEQFF. For the CDR3, the DNA is TGTGCCAGCAGCGCACGGAGAAGCTCCTACAATGAGCAGTTCTTC. The chain carries TRBV11-2 and TRBJ2-1, with D uncertain. The germline V and J ends were trimmed by 5 bases and 0 bases, with 11 bases remaining between them. Germline V lookup: CDR1 SGHAT, CDR2 FQNNGV. This CDR3 comprises 15 residues.

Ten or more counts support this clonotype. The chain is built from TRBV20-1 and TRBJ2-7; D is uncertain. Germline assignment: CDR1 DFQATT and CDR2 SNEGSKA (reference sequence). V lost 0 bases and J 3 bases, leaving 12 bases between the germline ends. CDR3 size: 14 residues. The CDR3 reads CSARDRGPFYEQYF. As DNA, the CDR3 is TGCAGTGCTAGAGATCGTGGCCCCTTCTACGAGCAGTACTTC.

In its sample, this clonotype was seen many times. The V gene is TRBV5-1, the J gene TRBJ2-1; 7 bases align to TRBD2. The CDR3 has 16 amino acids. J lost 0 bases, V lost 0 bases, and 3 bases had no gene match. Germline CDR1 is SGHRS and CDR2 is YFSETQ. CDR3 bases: TGCGCCAGCAGCTTGGCGGGAGGACCCTCCTACAATGAGCAGTTCTTC. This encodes CASSLAGGPSYNEQFF.

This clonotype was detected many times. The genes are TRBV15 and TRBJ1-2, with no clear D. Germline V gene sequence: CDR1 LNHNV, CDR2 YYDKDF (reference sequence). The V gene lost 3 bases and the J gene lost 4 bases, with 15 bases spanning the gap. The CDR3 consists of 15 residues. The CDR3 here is CATSRTRDGFYGYTF. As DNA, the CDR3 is TGTGCCACCAGCAGGACCCGGGATGGATTCTATGGCTACACCTTC.

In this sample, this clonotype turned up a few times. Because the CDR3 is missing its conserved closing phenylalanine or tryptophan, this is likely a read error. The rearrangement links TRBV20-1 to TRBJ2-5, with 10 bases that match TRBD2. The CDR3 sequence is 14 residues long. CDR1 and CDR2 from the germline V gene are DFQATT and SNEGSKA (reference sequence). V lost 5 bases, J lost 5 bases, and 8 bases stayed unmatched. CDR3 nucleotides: TGCAGTGCTTCACTAGCGGGGCCCAGGGAGACCCAGTACTGC. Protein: CSASLAGPRETQYC.

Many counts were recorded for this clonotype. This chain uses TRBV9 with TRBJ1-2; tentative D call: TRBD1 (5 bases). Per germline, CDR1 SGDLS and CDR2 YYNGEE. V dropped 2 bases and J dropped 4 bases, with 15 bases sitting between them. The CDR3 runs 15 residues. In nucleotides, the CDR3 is TGTGCCAGCAGCGTTGGGGACTTTCTGTCCTATGGCTACACCTTC. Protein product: CASSVGDFLSYGYTF.

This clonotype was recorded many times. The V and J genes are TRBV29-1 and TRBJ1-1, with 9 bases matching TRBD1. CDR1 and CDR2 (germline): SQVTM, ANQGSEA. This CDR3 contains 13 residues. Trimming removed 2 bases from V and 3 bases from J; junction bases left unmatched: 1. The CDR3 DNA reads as TGCAGCGTTGAAAGGACAGGGGACACTGAAGCTTTCTTT. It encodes CSVERTGDTEAFF.

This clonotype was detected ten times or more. CDR3 nucleotide sequence: TGCAGCGTAGCTAGCCCAGGGCTCGAGACCCAGTACTTC. This translates into CSVASPGLETQYF. The genes are TRBV29-1 and TRBJ2-5, with D tentatively TRBD1 or TRBD2 (5 bases each). CDR1 SQVTM and CDR2 ANQGSEA come from the germline V gene. The CDR3 has 13 amino acids. Trimming removed 6 bases at V and 5 bases at J, with 16 bases between.

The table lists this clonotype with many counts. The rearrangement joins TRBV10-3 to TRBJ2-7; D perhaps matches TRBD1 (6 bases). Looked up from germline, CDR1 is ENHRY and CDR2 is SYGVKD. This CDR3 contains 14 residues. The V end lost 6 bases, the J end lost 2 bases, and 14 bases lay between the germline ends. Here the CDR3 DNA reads TGTGCCATCAGGTCAACGGGACAAACCTACGAGCAGTACTTC. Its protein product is CAIRSTGQTYEQYF.

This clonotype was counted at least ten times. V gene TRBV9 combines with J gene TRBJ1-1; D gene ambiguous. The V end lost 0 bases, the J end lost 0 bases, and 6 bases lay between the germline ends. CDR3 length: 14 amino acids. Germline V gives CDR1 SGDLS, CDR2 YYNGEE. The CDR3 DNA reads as TGTGCCAGCAGCGTAGGGGCCATGAACACTGAAGCTTTCTTT. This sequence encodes CASSVGAMNTEAFF.

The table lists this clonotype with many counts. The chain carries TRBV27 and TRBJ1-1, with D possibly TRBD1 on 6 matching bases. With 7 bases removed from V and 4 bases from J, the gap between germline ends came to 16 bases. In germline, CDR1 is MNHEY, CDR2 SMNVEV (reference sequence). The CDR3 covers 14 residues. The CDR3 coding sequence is TGTGCCAGCACCGTTCTGACAGGTGCCACTGAAGCTTTCTTT. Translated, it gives CASTVLTGATEAFF.

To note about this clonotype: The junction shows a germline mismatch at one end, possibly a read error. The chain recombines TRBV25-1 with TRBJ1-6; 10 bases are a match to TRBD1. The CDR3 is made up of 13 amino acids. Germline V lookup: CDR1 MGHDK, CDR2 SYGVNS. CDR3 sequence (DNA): TGTGCCAGCAGGGACAGGGGGGGGTCAACCCTCAACTTT. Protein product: CASRDRGGSTLNF.

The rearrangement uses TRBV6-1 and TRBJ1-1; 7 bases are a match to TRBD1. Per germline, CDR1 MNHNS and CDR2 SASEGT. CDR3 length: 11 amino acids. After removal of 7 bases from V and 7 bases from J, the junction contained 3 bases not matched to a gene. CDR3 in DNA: TGTGCCAGCACCAGGACAGGTGAAGCTTTCTTT. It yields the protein CASTRTGEAFF.

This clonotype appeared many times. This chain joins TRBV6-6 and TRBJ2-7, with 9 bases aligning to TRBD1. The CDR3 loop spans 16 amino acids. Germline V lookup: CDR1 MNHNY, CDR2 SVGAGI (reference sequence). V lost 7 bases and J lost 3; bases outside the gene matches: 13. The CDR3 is CASIGFSGTGYYEQYF. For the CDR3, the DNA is TGTGCCAGCATAGGTTTTTCCGGGACAGGGTACTACGAGCAGTACTTC.

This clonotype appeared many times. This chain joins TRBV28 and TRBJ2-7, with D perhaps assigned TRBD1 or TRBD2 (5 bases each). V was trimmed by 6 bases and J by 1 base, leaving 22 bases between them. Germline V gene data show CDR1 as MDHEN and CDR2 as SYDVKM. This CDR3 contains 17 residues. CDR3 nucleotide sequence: TGTGCCAGCAGCCCCGCCGGGACCCCGATTGCGTCCTACGAGCAGTACTTC. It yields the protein CASSPAGTPIASYEQYF. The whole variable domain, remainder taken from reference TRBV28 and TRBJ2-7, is DVKVTQSSRYLVKRTGEKVFLECVQDMDHENMFWYRQDPGLGLRLIYFSYDVKMKEKGDIPEGYSVSREKKERFSLILESASTNQTSMYLCASSPAGTPIASYEQYFGPGTRLTVT.

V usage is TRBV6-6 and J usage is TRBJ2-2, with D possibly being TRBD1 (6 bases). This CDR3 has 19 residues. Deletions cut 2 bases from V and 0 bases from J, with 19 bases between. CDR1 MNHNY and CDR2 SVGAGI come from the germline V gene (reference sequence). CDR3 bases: TGTGCCAGCAGTTACCCTCTCGACCCGGGACAACCGAACACCGGGGAGCTGTTTTTT. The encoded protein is CASSYPLDPGQPNTGELFF.

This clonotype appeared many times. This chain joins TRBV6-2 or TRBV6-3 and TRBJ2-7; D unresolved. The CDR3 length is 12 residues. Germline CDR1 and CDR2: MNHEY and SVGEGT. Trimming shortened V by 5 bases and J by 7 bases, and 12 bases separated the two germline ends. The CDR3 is CASSVDQREQYF. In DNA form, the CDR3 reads TGTGCCAGCAGTGTAGACCAGAGGGAGCAGTACTTC.

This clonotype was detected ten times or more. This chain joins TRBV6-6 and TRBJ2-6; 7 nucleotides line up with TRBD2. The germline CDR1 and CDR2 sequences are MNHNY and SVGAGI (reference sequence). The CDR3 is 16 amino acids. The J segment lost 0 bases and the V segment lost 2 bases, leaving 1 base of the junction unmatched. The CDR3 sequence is CASSYGGVSGANVLTF. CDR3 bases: TGTGCCAGCAGTTACGGGGGGGTCTCTGGGGCCAACGTCCTGACTTTC.

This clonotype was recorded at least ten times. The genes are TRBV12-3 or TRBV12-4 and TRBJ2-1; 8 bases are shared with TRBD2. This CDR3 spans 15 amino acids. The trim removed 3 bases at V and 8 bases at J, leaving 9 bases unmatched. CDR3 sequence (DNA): TGTGCCAGCAGTTTGACGGGGGGGCCGGGGTATGAGCAGTTCTTC. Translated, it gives CASSLTGGPGYEQFF.

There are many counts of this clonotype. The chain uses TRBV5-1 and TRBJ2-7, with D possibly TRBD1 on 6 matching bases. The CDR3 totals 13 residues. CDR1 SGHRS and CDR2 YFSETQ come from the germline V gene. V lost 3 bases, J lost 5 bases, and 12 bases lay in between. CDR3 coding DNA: TGCGCCAGCAGCTCGGCCCCAGGGGACGAGCAGTACTTC. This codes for CASSSAPGDEQYF.